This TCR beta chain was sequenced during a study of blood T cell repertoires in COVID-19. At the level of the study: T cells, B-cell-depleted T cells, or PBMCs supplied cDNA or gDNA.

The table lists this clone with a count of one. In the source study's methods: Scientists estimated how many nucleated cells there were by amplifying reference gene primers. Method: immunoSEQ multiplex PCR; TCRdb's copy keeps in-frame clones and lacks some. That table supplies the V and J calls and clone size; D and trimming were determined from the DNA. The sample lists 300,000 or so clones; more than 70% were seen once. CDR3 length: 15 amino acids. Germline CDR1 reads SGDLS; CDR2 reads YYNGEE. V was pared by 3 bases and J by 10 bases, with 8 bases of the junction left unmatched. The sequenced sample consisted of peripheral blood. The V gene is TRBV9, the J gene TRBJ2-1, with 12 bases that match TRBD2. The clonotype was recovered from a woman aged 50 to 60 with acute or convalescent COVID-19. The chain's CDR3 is CASSARTSGASEQFF. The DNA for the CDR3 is TGTGCCAGCAGCGCCCGGACTAGCGGGGCGTCAGAGCAGTTCTTC.